This T cell receptor (beta chain) is drawn from a study of shared clonotypes between healthy human individuals. Study-wide results and limits: Generally, estimated richness proved larger in naive subsets than it did in memory subsets.

Nashville, Tennessee was home to all donors, each a Caucasian adult. On this clone: What it binds is not known.

Method: immunoSEQ multiplex PCR; TCRdb's copy keeps in-frame clones and lacks some. The sample consists of some 2 million clones, 85% to 95% of them appearing once. Sequencing was carried out using naive CD4+ T cells sorted from blood. Subset: CD45RA+ positively selected. The clonotype originates from a young man in good health.

Written as DNA, the CDR3 is TGTGCCAGCAGCACTGGCCAGACAGGGGTCACCGGGGAGCTGTTTTTT. The encoded protein is CASSTGQTGVTGELFF. The chain carries TRBV7-3 and TRBJ2-2; 8 bases are shared with TRBD1. CDR3 size: 16 residues. The germline CDR1 and CDR2 sequences are SGHTA and FQGTGA. V shed 5 bases and J 4 bases; nucleotides not matched to a gene: 9.